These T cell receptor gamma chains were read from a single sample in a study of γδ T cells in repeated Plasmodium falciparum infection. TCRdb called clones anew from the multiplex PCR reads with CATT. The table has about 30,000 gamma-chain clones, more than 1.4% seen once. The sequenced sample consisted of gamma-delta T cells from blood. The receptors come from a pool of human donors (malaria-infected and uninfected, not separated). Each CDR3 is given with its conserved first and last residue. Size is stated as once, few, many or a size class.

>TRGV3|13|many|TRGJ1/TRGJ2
TGTGCCACCTGGGGTAAGAATTATTATAAGAAACTCTTT
CATWGKNYYKKLF
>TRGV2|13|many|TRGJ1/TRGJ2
TGTGCCACCTGGGACGGGAAGGGCGATAAGAAACTCTTT
CATWDGKGDKKLF
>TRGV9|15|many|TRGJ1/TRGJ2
TGTGCCTTGTGGGAAAGGGCTAGGACCAATTATAAGAAACTCTTT
CALWERARTNYKKLF
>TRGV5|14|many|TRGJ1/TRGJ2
TGTGCCACCTGGGACTACAGTGCTTATTATAAGAAACTCTTT
CATWDYSAYYKKLF
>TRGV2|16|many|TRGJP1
TGTGCCACCAGGGACGGGCCGGAGTCCACTGGTTGGTTCAAGATATTT
CATRDGPESTGWFKIF
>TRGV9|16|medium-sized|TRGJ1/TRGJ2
TGTGCCTTGTGGGAGGTGCACAATGGCGAAAATTATAAGAAACTCTTT
CALWEVHNGENYKKLF
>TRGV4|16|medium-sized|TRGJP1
TGTGCCACCTGGGACCCATGGGGGGGCACTGGTTGGTTCAAGATATTT
CATWDPWGGTGWFKIF
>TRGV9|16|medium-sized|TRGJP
TGTGCCTTGTGGGAGGTGGGGGAGTTGGGCAAAAAAATCAAGGTATTT
CALWEVGELGKKIKVF
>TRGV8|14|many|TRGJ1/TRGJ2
TGTGCCACCTGGGATAGCCCAAGTGTTTATAAGAAACTCTTT
CATWDSPSVYKKLF
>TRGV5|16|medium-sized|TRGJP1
TGTGCCACCTGGGACGGAGGTTTGCCCACTGGTTGGTTCAAGATATTT
CATWDGGLPTGWFKIF
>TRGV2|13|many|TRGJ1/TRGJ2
TGTGCCACCTGGGACGGCCTCTATTATAAGAAACTCTTT
CATWDGLYYKKLF
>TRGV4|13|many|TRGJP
TGTGCCACCTTTGGGTTGGGCAAAAAAATCAAGGTATTT
CATFGLGKKIKVF